This TCR beta chain was documented in a study of T cells in Graves' hyperthyroidism and ophthalmopathy. Notes on the study in general: Ophthalmopathy got predicted by the model a median about 6.7 months before its onset.

10 ml of fresh peripheral blood supplied the PBMCs. RNA transcripts gave rise to amplified TCR beta CDR3 regions. The TCR CDR3 was amplified in a first-round RT-PCR using the HTBI primer set. A single record per CDR3 protein comes from TCRdb applying MiXCR to the multiplex PCR reads. The sample lists some 320,000 distinct CDR3 sequences, 12% to 15% occurring once. Comment on this clonotype: Its specificity is unknown.

CDR3 size: 16 residues. After removal of 4 bases from V and 0 bases from J, the junction contained 4 bases not matched to a gene. Germline V lookup: CDR1 SGHRS, CDR2 YFSETQ. This TCR came from a woman in her thirties or forties with Graves' ophthalmopathy. Sequencing was performed on blood. The chain recombines TRBV5-1 with TRBJ2-3, with TRBD2 matching over 11 bases. The CDR3 DNA sequence: TGCGCCAGCAGCAGCAGACTAGCGGGAAGCACAGATACGCAGTATTTT. Its protein product is CASSSRLAGSTDTQYF.